These 10 T cell receptor beta chains were all obtained from the same sample, sequenced in a study of T cell responses to AZD1222 COVID-19 vaccine. TCRdb's table, derived via immunoSEQ multiplex PCR, lists solely in-frame clones and lacks some. The table shows fewer than 200,000 clones, with approximately 94% occurring only once. The material was peripheral blood, obtained 28 days after the second AZD1222 dose. These TCRs come from an adult who received the AZD1222 COVID-19 vaccine.

The CDR3 loop reads CASSPRGLGQTEAFF. CDR3 sequence (DNA): TGTGCCAGCAGTCCTAGAGGGCTAGGACAGACTGAAGCTTTCTTT. The chain carries TRBV28 and TRBJ1-1; D possibly corresponds to TRBD1 (6 bases). Germline V lookup: CDR1 MDHEN, CDR2 SYDVKM. This CDR3 is built from 15 residues. Trimming removed 5 bases from V and 5 bases from J, with 18 bases in between.

This chain's CDR3 is CASSHSGTGGNDEQFF. DNA of the CDR3: TGTGCCAGCAGTCATTCCGGGACAGGGGGCAACGATGAGCAGTTCTTC. This chain connects TRBV27 to TRBJ2-1, with 12 bases aligning to TRBD1. V gave up 5 bases and J gave up 8 bases; unmatched junction bases: 10. Germline CDR1 reads MNHEY; CDR2 reads SMNVEV (reference sequence). There are 16 residues in the CDR3.

V usage is TRBV4-1 and J usage is TRBJ1-2; D gene ambiguous. The CDR3 runs to 13 residues. In germline, CDR1 is MGHRA, CDR2 YSYEKL. V was trimmed by 4 bases and J by 4 bases, leaving 10 bases between them. CDR3 DNA sequence: TGCGCCAGCAGCCCCCTGGGAGCCTATGGCTACACCTTC. Its protein product is CASSPLGAYGYTF.

The CDR3 loop reads CASSQDARSGYTF. CDR3 DNA sequence: TGCGCCAGCAGCCAAGATGCCCGGTCTGGCTACACCTTC. The chain employs TRBV4-3 and TRBJ1-2; no firm D call. V lost 0 bases and J lost 7, with 9 bases in between. The CDR3 runs 13 residues. The germline gives CDR1 LGHNA, CDR2 YSLEER.

The chain carries TRBV18 and TRBJ1-1; TRBD1 is a possible D gene (5 bases). The CDR3 consists of 14 residues. Germline lookup yields CDR1 KGHSH and CDR2 LQKENI. V lost 3 bases and J 3 bases, leaving 11 bases between the germline ends. The DNA of the CDR3 is TGTGCCAGCTCACCCGCAGGGTTTCACACTGAAGCTTTCTTT. Residues: CASSPAGFHTEAFF.

V usage is TRBV30 and J usage is TRBJ1-3; TRBD1 agrees at 7 bases. V lost 5 bases and J lost 2; bases outside the gene matches: 3. CDR1 and CDR2 (germline): GTSNPN, SVGIG (reference sequence). The CDR3 totals 13 residues. The CDR3 spells CAWDRETGNTIYF. CDR3 DNA sequence: TGTGCCTGGGACAGGGAGACTGGAAACACCATATATTTT.

The genes are TRBV2 and TRBJ2-1, with a possible D match to TRBD2 (5 bases). CDR1 SNHLY and CDR2 FYNNEI come from the germline V gene. This CDR3 region has 13 residues. Between the trimmed V and J ends, which lost 8 bases and 7 bases, there was a span of 15 bases. The CDR3 sequence is CASGAYPGNEQFF. CDR3 bases: TGTGCCAGCGGAGCATATCCGGGGAATGAGCAGTTCTTC.

The chain employs TRBV2 and TRBJ1-3, with D uncertain. The CDR3 extends over 16 amino acids. Germline V gene sequence: CDR1 SNHLY, CDR2 FYNNEI. Trimming removed 8 bases at V and 2 bases at J, with 19 bases between. The CDR3 loop reads CASLSSPANPGNTIYF. CDR3 nucleotide sequence: TGTGCCAGCTTATCTTCCCCGGCAAACCCTGGAAACACCATATATTTT.

This clone was detected once. J is TRBJ1-6 and V is TRBV6-1, with D possibly being TRBD1 (6 bases). This CDR3 has 16 residues. V lost 2 bases to trimming and J lost 5 bases, with 13 bases between them. Germline-derived CDR1 and CDR2 are MNHNS and SASEGT. In nucleotides, the CDR3 is TGTGCCAGCAGTGAACATAGGGGGAGTAATAATTCACCCCTCCACTTT. Its translation: CASSEHRGSNNSPLHF.

This chain links TRBV6-5 with TRBJ2-1; D perhaps matches TRBD1 (6 bases). Germline CDR1 reads MNHEY; CDR2 reads SVGAGI. V was clipped by 8 bases and J by 16 bases, with 21 bases between them. The CDR3 length is 12 residues. The CDR3 sequence: CASYNRGGHQFF. The DNA for the CDR3 is TGTGCCAGCTACAACCGAGGGGGACATCAATTCTTC.